The clone carrying this T cell receptor (beta chain) was picked up many times. What it binds is not known. The data belong to a study of molecular identifiers for immune sequencing clone quantification. Germline V gene lookup returns CDR1 SEHNR and CDR2 FQNEAQ (reference sequence). Trimming left V 0 bases short and J 2 bases short, with 10 bases between. The CDR3 covers 15 residues. Study conclusions and caveats: Effector cells had over 98% of their molecules in clones above 20 RNA copies, while naive cells had under 1%.

Naive CD8 T cells were picked out by sorting for CD8+CD4-CCR7+CD45RA+. TCRdb redid the calling of the PCR reads with MiXCR, one entry per CDR3 protein. Counted here are approximately 630,000 distinct CDR3 sequences, about 25% occurring once; the ten biggest clones make up 0.75% to 0.8%. The TCR comes from a human donor in good health. Some libraries in this study had Jurkat cell RNA spiked in. The specimen was naive CD8+ T cells from blood, with Jurkat cell RNA spiked in. Specified subset: FACS-sorted CD8+CD4-CCR7+CD45RA+ naive T cells. The chain employs TRBV7-9 and TRBJ1-1; possibly TRBD1 for D (5 bases). The CDR3 DNA sequence: TGTGCCAGCAGCTTAGCCCCGACAGTTAACACTGAAGCTTTCTTT. This translates into CASSLAPTVNTEAFF.